This T cell receptor beta chain was identified during a study of blood T cell repertoires in COVID-19. At the level of the study: PBMCs, B-cell-depleted T cells, or T cells were the source of the cDNA or gDNA that made up the material.

Profiling relied on immunoSEQ multiplex PCR, and the TCRdb table lists in-frame clones only, not all of them. The profile shows roughly 110,000 clones, approximately 80% of them singletons. Per the germline V gene, CDR1 is SGHAT and CDR2 is FQNNGV. Unmatched junction bases numbered 16, after V lost 5 bases and J lost 9 bases. The CDR3 consists of 17 residues. Sequencing was carried out using peripheral blood. This chain links TRBV11-2 with TRBJ2-1; 10 nucleotides align to TRBD2. This clonotype was sampled from a woman aged 55-69 years with acute or convalescent COVID-19. CDR3 in amino acids: CASSRTALAGGEAEQFF. The CDR3 DNA sequence: TGTGCCAGCAGCCGAACCGCGTTAGCGGGAGGTGAGGCTGAGCAGTTCTTC.